What follows are 9 T cell receptor beta chains derived from one specimen sequenced in a study of cytomegalovirus exposure and HLA in healthy donors. This PCR relied on a set of 60 Vbeta primers and 13 Jbeta primers. Clones were sequenced by immunoSEQ multiplex PCR, and TCRdb holds only the in-frame ones, with some missing. The repertoire holds around 260,000 clones, with 75% to 90% as singletons. Sequencing input: PBMCs. The receptors come from a girl aged 2 to 10 in good health and CMV-seronegative.

The V call is TRBV28, the J call TRBJ2-1, with 16 bases matching TRBD2. The CDR3 has 21 residues. V gave up 2 bases and J gave up 8 bases; unmatched junction bases: 18. Germline V lookup: CDR1 MDHEN, CDR2 SYDVKM. In DNA, the CDR3 is TGTGCCAGCAGTTTAAGGGGGTGGGAGGGACTAGCGGGGGGGCCCGGGTATGAGCAGTTCTTC. Its translation: CASSLRGWEGLAGGPGYEQFF.

The chain has TRBV5-6 and TRBJ2-3; TRBD2 agrees at 7 bases. CDR1 and CDR2 (germline): SGHDT, YYEEEE. The V segment lost 4 bases and the J segment 0 bases; nucleotides outside the gene matches: 11. This CDR3 comprises 17 residues. The CDR3 is CASSPLLAPLSTDTQYF. In nucleotides, the CDR3 is TGTGCCAGCAGCCCATTACTAGCGCCACTGAGCACAGATACGCAGTATTTT.

The chain carries TRBV7-2 and TRBJ1-1; D remains ambiguous. Per germline, CDR1 SGHTA and CDR2 FQGNSA. The V end was cut by 1 base, the J end by 6 bases, with 15 bases between. The CDR3 loop spans 15 amino acids. The CDR3 region is CASSLDRGRLAEAFF. CDR3 nucleotide sequence: TGTGCCAGCAGCTTAGATCGGGGTAGGCTGGCTGAAGCTTTCTTT.

The V and J genes are TRBV9 and TRBJ2-7; D gene uncertain. This CDR3 has 14 amino acids. Trimming removed 1 base at V and 0 bases at J, with 8 bases between. Germline V gives CDR1 SGDLS, CDR2 YYNGEE. The CDR3 here is CASSVSENSYEQYF. The CDR3, as DNA: TGTGCCAGCAGCGTAAGTGAGAACTCCTACGAGCAGTACTTC.

The rearrangement joins TRBV19 to TRBJ2-1, with 7 bases matching TRBD2. Looked up from germline, CDR1 is LNHDA and CDR2 is SQIVND (reference sequence). The trim removed 7 bases at V and 2 bases at J, leaving 5 bases unmatched. The CDR3 sequence is 14 residues long. This chain's CDR3 is CASKAGITYNEQFF. The DNA for the CDR3 is TGTGCCAGTAAAGCGGGAATAACCTACAATGAGCAGTTCTTC. The full variable domain, its missing parts supplied by reference TRBV19 and TRBJ2-1, is DGGITQSPKYLFRKEGQNVTLSCEQNLNHDAMYWYRQDPGQGLRLIYYSQIVNDFQKGDIAEGYSVSREKKESFPLTVTSAQKNPTAFYLCASKAGITYNEQFFGPGTRLTVL.

This chain connects TRBV4-1 to TRBJ1-1; D unclear. The V end lost 2 bases, the J end lost 8 bases, and 18 bases lay between the germline ends. CDR1 is MGHRA, CDR2 YSYEKL, per germline. The CDR3 length is 15 residues. The DNA for the CDR3 is TGCGCCAGCAGCCAACTTTTGAGAGGAGATAACGAAGCTTTCTTT. Translation gives CASSQLLRGDNEAFF.

V and J are TRBV27 and TRBJ2-7; D is possibly TRBD2 (7 bases). The germline V gene encodes CDR1 MNHEY and CDR2 SMNVEV (reference sequence). The CDR3 has 15 amino acids. With 0 bases removed from V and 5 bases from J, the gap between germline ends came to 14 bases. This chain's CDR3 is CASSLSSRGPNEQYF. The DNA of the CDR3 is TGTGCCAGCAGTTTATCGTCGCGGGGGCCCAACGAGCAGTACTTC.

The V and J genes are TRBV6-1 and TRBJ2-5, with 10 bases matching TRBD2. V was pared by 4 bases and J by 2 bases, with 7 bases of the junction left unmatched. This CDR3 spans 16 amino acids. CDR1 MNHNS and CDR2 SASEGT come from the germline V gene. Here the CDR3 DNA reads TGTGCCAGCAGTGGCAGGACTAGCGGAGGGCAAGAGACCCAGTACTTC. This sequence encodes CASSGRTSGGQETQYF.

This rearrangement joins TRBV7-6 to TRBJ2-1, with 7 positions matching TRBD2. The V segment lost 5 bases and the J segment 3 bases; nucleotides outside the gene matches: 7. Germline-derived CDR1 and CDR2 are SGHVS and FNYEAQ. This CDR3 has 15 residues. The CDR3 DNA sequence: TGTGCCAGCAGCATCTCTAGCGGACTCTACAATGAGCAGTTCTTC. It yields the protein CASSISSGLYNEQFF.